These T cell receptor beta chains were read from a single sample in a study of blood T cell repertoires in COVID-19. The method was immunoSEQ multiplex PCR; TCRdb's version includes in-frame clones alone and lacks a portion of them. The profile shows roughly 410,000 clones, 89% of them singletons. Specimen: peripheral blood. Receptors were obtained from a woman aged 40 to 49 with COVID-19, enrolled during active disease. Both conserved end residues are part of each CDR3. Each record gives: D gene, V gene, J gene, clone size, CDR3 protein, CDR3 DNA. A D gene is named only where the DNA matches it firmly. A row's size may be missing; if present it is once, few, many or a size class.

D gene: NA
V gene: TRBV29-1
J gene: TRBJ1-1
clone size: NA
CDR3 protein: CSVAQGVITEAFF
CDR3 DNA: TGCAGCGTTGCTCAGGGCGTCATCACTGAAGCTTTCTTT

D gene: TRBD1
V gene: TRBV5-4
J gene: TRBJ2-1
clone size: once
CDR3 protein: CASSFEWDRGLNEQFF
CDR3 DNA: TGTGCCAGCAGCTTCGAATGGGACAGGGGGCTCAATGAGCAGTTCTTC

D gene: TRBD2
V gene: TRBV7-2
J gene: TRBJ2-2
clone size: NA
CDR3 protein: CASSLVAGGWSGELFF
CDR3 DNA: TGTGCCAGCAGCTTAGTTGCGGGAGGGTGGTCCGGGGAGCTGTTTTTT

D gene: TRBD2
V gene: TRBV15
J gene: TRBJ2-1
clone size: NA
CDR3 protein: CATSRDRLAAYEQFF
CDR3 DNA: TGTGCCACCAGCAGAGATAGGCTAGCGGCATATGAGCAGTTCTTC

D gene: TRBD1
V gene: TRBV7-8
J gene: TRBJ1-1
clone size: NA
CDR3 protein: CASSLAFRDSVLNTEAFF
CDR3 DNA: TGTGCCAGCAGCTTGGCCTTCCGGGACAGCGTTTTGAACACTGAAGCTTTCTTT

D gene: NA
V gene: TRBV19
J gene: TRBJ1-4
clone size: NA
CDR3 protein: CASSIRVRGWEKLFF
CDR3 DNA: TGTGCCAGTAGTATACGCGTCAGGGGTTGGGAAAAACTGTTTTTT

D gene: NA
V gene: TRBV4-3
J gene: TRBJ1-6
clone size: NA
CDR3 protein: CASSQDFRGLSSYNSPLHF
CDR3 DNA: TGCGCCAGCAGCCAGGACTTTAGGGGACTGAGCTCCTATAATTCACCCCTCCACTTT

D gene: NA
V gene: TRBV7-2
J gene: TRBJ1-2
clone size: NA
CDR3 protein: CASSSTTQGGGYTF
CDR3 DNA: TGTGCCAGCAGCTCTACAACTCAGGGTGGTGGCTACACCTTC

D gene: NA
V gene: TRBV6-2/TRBV6-3
J gene: TRBJ1-2
clone size: NA
CDR3 protein: CASSGQPRAKYGYTF
CDR3 DNA: TGTGCCAGCAGCGGACAACCCCGGGCGAAGTATGGCTACACCTTC

D gene: NA
V gene: TRBV7-3
J gene: TRBJ2-7
clone size: NA
CDR3 protein: CASSLNGGSSGEQYF
CDR3 DNA: TGTGCCAGCAGCTTAAATGGGGGCTCCTCGGGCGAGCAGTACTTC

D gene: TRBD1
V gene: TRBV19
J gene: TRBJ1-5
clone size: NA
CDR3 protein: CASSRLGQGAHQPQHF
CDR3 DNA: TGTGCCAGTAGTAGACTGGGACAGGGGGCCCATCAGCCCCAGCATTTT

D gene: NA
V gene: TRBV14
J gene: TRBJ2-1
clone size: NA
CDR3 protein: CASSRISFGGENNEQFF
CDR3 DNA: TGTGCCAGCAGCCGTATATCTTTTGGCGGGGAAAACAATGAGCAGTTCTTC

D gene: NA
V gene: TRBV9
J gene: TRBJ2-3
clone size: once
CDR3 protein: CASSADAGYGTQYF
CDR3 DNA: TGTGCCAGCAGCGCGGACGCGGGATATGGGACGCAGTATTTT

D gene: NA
V gene: TRBV5-1
J gene: TRBJ2-5
clone size: NA
CDR3 protein: CASSASGSPEETQYF
CDR3 DNA: TGCGCCAGCAGCGCGTCAGGTAGTCCTGAAGAGACCCAGTACTTC

D gene: NA
V gene: TRBV6-6
J gene: TRBJ2-7
clone size: NA
CDR3 protein: CASSPPGGSSYEQYF
CDR3 DNA: TGTGCCAGCAGTCCCCCAGGGGGGAGCTCCTACGAGCAGTACTTC

D gene: NA
V gene: TRBV5-4
J gene: TRBJ2-7
clone size: NA
CDR3 protein: CASSRESHSYEQYF
CDR3 DNA: TGTGCCAGCAGTCGAGAGTCCCACTCCTACGAGCAGTACTTC

D gene: TRBD2
V gene: TRBV25-1
J gene: TRBJ2-5
clone size: once
CDR3 protein: CASSQWEGPALETQYF
CDR3 DNA: TGTGCCAGCAGTCAATGGGAGGGGCCGGCACTAGAGACCCAGTACTTC

D gene: TRBD1
V gene: TRBV7-2
J gene: TRBJ1-2
clone size: NA
CDR3 protein: CASSLKTGVYGYTF
CDR3 DNA: TGTGCCAGCAGCCTTAAGACAGGGGTCTATGGCTACACCTTC

D gene: NA
V gene: TRBV7-8
J gene: TRBJ2-7
clone size: few
CDR3 protein: CASSLAGRAYEQYF
CDR3 DNA: TGTGCCAGCAGCTTAGCGGGCAGGGCCTACGAGCAGTACTTC